This TCR beta chain was identified during a study of blood T cell repertoires in COVID-19. Study information: The samples span acute and convalescent COVID-19 from the United States, Italy and Spain. PBMCs, B-cell-depleted T cells, or T cells were the source of the cDNA or gDNA that made up the material.

Germline V lookup: CDR1 SGHTA, CDR2 FQGNSA. V lost 4 bases and J lost 6, with 19 bases in between. The CDR3 contains 15 residues. As originally analysed: Scientists estimated how many nucleated cells there were by amplifying reference gene primers. Generated by immunoSEQ multiplex PCR, the TCRdb table keeps only in-frame clones and is missing some. V, J and clone size derive from that table, while D and trimming were established from the DNA sequence. The sample includes about 280,000 clones, approximately 83% of them seen just once. The sequenced material came from peripheral blood. The clonotype was recovered from a human donor in a cohort sampled during active COVID-19. The genes are TRBV7-2 and TRBJ2-7; D is unresolved. For the CDR3, the DNA is TGTGCCAGCAGCTCTACTAACTGGAAAAATGGCGAGCAGTACTTC. Translation: CASSSTNWKNGEQYF.